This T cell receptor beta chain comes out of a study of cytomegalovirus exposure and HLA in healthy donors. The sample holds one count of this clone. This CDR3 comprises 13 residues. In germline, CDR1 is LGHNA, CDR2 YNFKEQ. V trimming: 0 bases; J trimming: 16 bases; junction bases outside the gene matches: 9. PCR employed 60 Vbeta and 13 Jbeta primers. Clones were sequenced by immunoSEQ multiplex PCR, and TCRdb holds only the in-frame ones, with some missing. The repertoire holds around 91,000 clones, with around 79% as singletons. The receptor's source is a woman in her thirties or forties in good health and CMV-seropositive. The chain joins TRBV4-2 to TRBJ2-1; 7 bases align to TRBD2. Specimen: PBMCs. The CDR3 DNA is TGTGCCAGCAGCCAAGAATATAGGGACTACACCTTCTTC. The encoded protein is CASSQEYRDYTFF.